A single T cell receptor beta chain is shown here with its context. Its antigen is unknown. Trimming removed 7 bases at V and 1 base at J, with 5 bases between. The CDR3 totals 11 residues. The germline V gene encodes CDR1 SGHNT and CDR2 YYREEE (reference sequence). The data derive from a study of T cell repertoires in cytomegalovirus infection. Study details: Public TCR beta signature analysis indicated the presence of both CMV infection and matching HLA type.

TCRdb re-analysed the reads in MiXCR, keeping a single row per CDR3 protein. The table has about 900,000 distinct CDR3 sequences, around 30% seen once. This specimen was cultured CD8+ T cells from PBMCs, taken from culture after CMV antigen stimulation. The chain uses TRBV5-4 and TRBJ1-1, with D unresolved. This receptor was obtained from a human donor in good health (CMV status not recorded). Some clones in this sample may be carry-over from other donors' samples. The CDR3 region has the DNA TGTGCCAGCTACGGGAACACTGAAGCTTTCTTT. Its translation is CASYGNTEAFF. Looking up the rest from reference TRBV5-4 and TRBJ1-1 gives the full variable domain: ETGVTQSPTHLIKTRGQQVTLRCSSQSGHNTVSWYQQALGQGPQFIFQYYREEENGRGNFPPRFSGLQFPNYSSELNVNALELDDSALYLCASYGNTEAFFGQGTRLTVV.